One sample yielded the 14 T cell receptor beta chains listed below, sequenced in a study of blood T cell repertoires in COVID-19. Assay used: immunoSEQ multiplex PCR; TCRdb lists only in-frame clones, some missing. Seen here are some 190,000 clones, 80% to 90% observed once, and the top ten hold about a tenth. Sequencing was performed on peripheral blood. The receptors come from a human donor with active or convalescent COVID-19. The donor label of this sample is uncertain.

The CDR3 is CASSPGPGGTTGELFF. The CDR3, as DNA: TGTGCCAGCTCACCAGGCCCAGGCGGGACCACCGGGGAGCTGTTTTTT. This chain links TRBV18 with TRBJ2-2, with a tentative D call TRBD2 (6 bases). This CDR3 has 16 amino acids. Trimming shortened V by 2 bases and J by 4 bases, and 14 bases separated the two germline ends. Germline values: CDR1 KGHSH, CDR2 LQKENI.

The chain combines TRBV7-2 with TRBJ2-3; 11 bases are shared with TRBD2. Germline V gene lookup returns CDR1 SGHTA and CDR2 FQGNSA. Losses at the gene ends were 5 bases for V and 4 bases for J; bases not matched to a gene: 5. There are 15 residues in the CDR3. This CDR3 reads CASSLTSGAPDTQYF. CDR3 nucleotides: TGTGCCAGCAGCCTGACTAGCGGGGCTCCAGATACGCAGTATTTT.

V usage is TRBV11-3 and J usage is TRBJ1-2; TRBD1 agrees at 8 bases. CDR1 and CDR2 (germline): SGHNT, YENEEA. The CDR3 is 15 amino acids. With V trimmed by 5 bases and J by 2 bases, 7 bases remained unmatched. This CDR3 reads CASSAKRTGNYGYTF. The CDR3 region has the DNA TGTGCCAGCAGCGCCAAAAGGACAGGGAACTATGGCTACACCTTC.

CDR3 sequence: CASRGNRGNTEAFF. The DNA of the CDR3 is TGTGCCAGCAGGGGGAACCGGGGAAACACTGAAGCTTTCTTT. The rearrangement joins TRBV11-3 to TRBJ1-1; D gene ambiguous. Germline-derived CDR1 and CDR2 are SGHNT and YENEEA. CDR3 length equals 14 residues. V lost 6 bases, J lost 2 bases, and 13 bases lay in between.

The chain employs TRBV7-2 and TRBJ2-3; D is ambiguous. The germline V gene has CDR1 SGHTA and CDR2 FQGNSA. V lost 0 bases, J lost 6 bases, and 10 bases lay in between. This CDR3 is 14 amino acids long. The CDR3, as DNA: TGTGCCAGCAGCTTAGCCCCAGGTTCTGATACGCAGTATTTT. Its protein product is CASSLAPGSDTQYF.

The chain has TRBV7-2 and TRBJ2-3; 14 bases match TRBD2. J lost 3 bases, V lost 8 bases, and 10 bases had no gene match. The CDR3 totals 17 residues. The germline gives CDR1 SGHTA, CDR2 FQGNSA. CDR3 DNA: TGTGCCAGCGGGGGACTAGCGGGAGCGCGGGGAACAGATACGCAGTATTTT. It specifies CASGGLAGARGTDTQYF.

This chain links TRBV30 with TRBJ2-1, with TRBD1 matching over 9 bases. The CDR3 is 12 amino acids. J was trimmed by 9 bases and V by 4 bases; bases with no gene match: 4. Germline V CDR1 and CDR2: GTSNPN, SVGIG (reference sequence). This CDR3 reads CAWNPQGAEQFF. CDR3 sequence (DNA): TGTGCCTGGAACCCACAGGGGGCTGAGCAGTTCTTC. The full variable domain, its missing parts supplied by reference TRBV30 and TRBJ2-1, is SQTIHQWPATLVQPVGSPLSLECTVEGTSNPNLYWYRQAAGRGLQLLFYSVGIGQISSEVPQNLSASRPQDRQFILSSKKLLLSDSGFYLCAWNPQGAEQFFGPGTRLTVL.

This sequence joins TRBV28 and TRBJ2-7; D uncertain. The V end was cut by 4 bases, the J end by 0 bases, with 7 bases between. The CDR3 loop spans 13 amino acids. The germline V gene has CDR1 MDHEN and CDR2 SYDVKM. Here the CDR3 reads CASSSYSSYEQYF. In DNA form, the CDR3 reads TGTGCCAGCAGTTCTTACTCCTCCTACGAGCAGTACTTC.

This clone was seen just once. The V and J genes are TRBV28 and TRBJ2-7; D is unclear. The V and J ends lost 6 bases and 2 bases respectively, with 11 bases between them. The CDR3 runs to 13 residues. The germline V gene has CDR1 MDHEN and CDR2 SYDVKM. CDR3 DNA: TGTGCCAGCAGCCTCACAGTCCCCTACGAGCAGTACTTC. It codes for CASSLTVPYEQYF.

The chain recombines TRBV5-1 with TRBJ2-1; possible D gene TRBD2, 6 bases. This CDR3 spans 15 amino acids. V shed 0 bases and J shed 7 bases, with 14 bases lying between them. Germline V gene lookup returns CDR1 SGHRS and CDR2 YFSETQ. CDR3 region: CASSLDGSMVNEQFF. CDR3 DNA sequence: TGCGCCAGCAGCTTGGACGGGAGCATGGTAAATGAGCAGTTCTTC. The entire variable domain, with the rest obtained from reference TRBV5-1 and TRBJ2-1, is as follows: KAGVTQTPRYLIKTRGQQVTLSCSPISGHRSVSWYQQTPGQGLQFLFEYFSETQRNKGNFPGRFSGRQFSNSRSEMNVSTLELGDSALYLCASSLDGSMVNEQFFGPGTRLTVL.

The count of this clone is one. The chain has TRBV6-5 and TRBJ2-3; D remains unclear. This CDR3 comprises 14 residues. Germline V gives CDR1 MNHEY, CDR2 SVGAGI. Trimming cost V 5 bases and J 5 bases, with 14 bases left between them. The CDR3 DNA follows: TGTGCCAGCAGTACACCTCAGGTGGAAGATACGCAGTATTTT. The encoded protein is CASSTPQVEDTQYF.

The chain links TRBV6-5 to TRBJ1-1; 7 positions match TRBD1. The V gene end was trimmed by 2 bases and the J gene end by 1 base; junction bases not matched to a gene: 1. There are 14 residues in the CDR3. Germline-derived CDR1 and CDR2 are MNHEY and SVGAGI. CDR3 sequence reads: CASSYPGGNTEAFF. In DNA, the CDR3 is TGTGCCAGCAGTTACCCAGGGGGGAACACTGAAGCTTTCTTT.

The chain employs TRBV19 and TRBJ1-4; 10 bases are shared with TRBD1. Trimming took 4 bases from V and 6 from J; bases not matched to a gene: 11. This CDR3 spans 17 amino acids. CDR1 LNHDA and CDR2 SQIVND come from the germline V gene (reference sequence). The CDR3 sequence: CASSTLRDRGTDEKLFF. CDR3 sequence (DNA): TGTGCCAGTAGTACCCTCCGGGACAGGGGCACGGATGAAAAACTGTTTTTT.

This rearrangement joins TRBV18 to TRBJ2-3, with a possible D match to TRBD1 (7 bases). V was clipped by 3 bases and J by 5 bases, with 15 bases between them. The CDR3 has 15 amino acids. The germline V gene has CDR1 KGHSH and CDR2 LQKENI. The CDR3 is CASSPQTGRQDTQYF. The CDR3 DNA is TGTGCCAGCTCACCCCAGACAGGGAGGCAAGATACGCAGTATTTT.